A single T cell receptor (beta chain) is shown here with its context. Germline CDR1 and CDR2: LNHDA and SQIVND (reference sequence). V lost 2 bases and J lost 4, with 8 bases in between. This CDR3 comprises 14 residues. The data were taken from a study of blood T cell repertoires in COVID-19. Across the whole study: The cDNA or gDNA used as material had been derived from T cells, B-cell-depleted T cells, or PBMCs.

Assay used: immunoSEQ multiplex PCR; TCRdb lists only in-frame clones, some missing. The repertoire holds 140,000 to 150,000 clones, with 65% to 85% as singletons. The V call is TRBV19, the J call TRBJ2-2; possible D gene TRBD1, 5 bases. This sequence originates from a man aged 55 to 70 with active or convalescent COVID-19. The specimen was peripheral blood. CDR3 region: CASSIKGPTGELFF. The DNA for the CDR3 is TGTGCCAGTAGTATAAAGGGGCCCACCGGGGAGCTGTTTTTT.